This T cell receptor (beta chain) was observed in a study of beta chain features in type 1 diabetes. cDNA synthesis used the whole RNA isolate, giving expressed TCRB sequences. Roughly 3.4 million reads per sample on average were obtained from naive, central memory and regulatory T cell samples. Method: immunoSEQ multiplex PCR; TCRdb's copy keeps in-frame clones and lacks some. Counted here are about 240,000 clones, approximately 13% occurring once; the ten biggest clones make up 0.015% to 0.02%. J gave up 1 base and V 5 bases, and 10 bases lay outside the gene matches. The CDR3 contains 16 residues. The germline V gene has CDR1 SGHRS and CDR2 YFSETQ. There was one heparinised blood draw per donor, averaging about 110 mL. To note about this clone: Its specificity is unknown.

Study conclusions and caveats: Among all four CD4+ subsets, Type 1 diabetes patients had TCRB CDR3s that were moderately but significantly shorter.

The chain combines TRBV5-1 with TRBJ2-7; 9 positions match TRBD1. The specimen sequenced was naive CD4+ T cells from blood. The receptor comes from a young man with type 1 diabetes. Here the CDR3 DNA reads TGCGCCAGCAGACCGTCTAAAGGACAGGGGTCCTACGAGCAGTACTTC. Encoded protein: CASRPSKGQGSYEQYF.